The T cell receptor beta chain under discussion was sequenced for a study of cytomegalovirus exposure and HLA in healthy donors. Findings and caveats of the study: TRBV6-2, TRBV6-3 and other indistinguishable V segments were excluded. Apart from CMV serostatus, no immune exposure information was available.

CDR1 and CDR2 (germline): SGHNT, YYREEE (reference sequence). The ends were cut back, 0 bases at V and 0 bases at J, with 7 bases in the middle. The length of the CDR3 is 16 residues. PCR used 60 Vbeta primers and 13 Jbeta primers. Profiled with immunoSEQ multiplex PCR; TCRdb holds only in-frame clones, not every one. Among about 220,000 clones listed, more than 65% were seen once. This clone has a handful of counts. Its specificity is not known. Input material: PBMCs. The receptor was derived from a young woman in good health and CMV-seronegative. J is TRBJ2-6 and V is TRBV5-4; D not certain. In DNA, the CDR3 is TGTGCCAGCAGCTTGGGGCGGAACTCTGGGGCCAACGTCCTGACTTTC. The encoded protein is CASSLGRNSGANVLTF.